This T cell receptor beta chain was observed in a study of control samples from healthy donors and cancer patients. Some clones are missing from TCRdb's copy, which holds only in-frame ones; the method was immunoSEQ multiplex PCR. The table lists approximately 100,000 clones, about nine tenths of them singletons. The TCR sequence derives from a human donor in good health. The donor label of this sample is uncertain. Sequencing was performed on blood.

The CDR3 reads CASSPPRGGADTQYF. The CDR3 DNA is TGTGCCAGCAGCCCGCCCCGGGGAGGGGCAGATACGCAGTATTTT. The gene calls are TRBV5-4 and TRBJ2-3; 7 bases fit TRBD2. The germline V gene encodes CDR1 SGHNT and CDR2 YYREEE (reference sequence). CDR3 length: 15 amino acids. V shed 4 bases, J shed 4 bases, and the junction held 9 bases outside the gene matches. Complete variable domain (other parts from reference TRBV5-4 and TRBJ2-3): ETGVTQSPTHLIKTRGQQVTLRCSSQSGHNTVSWYQQALGQGPQFIFQYYREEENGRGNFPPRFSGLQFPNYSSELNVNALELDDSALYLCASSPPRGGADTQYFGPGTRLTVL.